This T cell receptor beta chain was sequenced for a study of T cells after yellow fever vaccination. Concerning this clonotype itself: Its specificity is unknown.

TCRdb processed the 5' RACE reads anew with MiXCR; each CDR3 protein has one entry. The sample shows 300,000 or so distinct CDR3 sequences, approximately 7% of them seen only once. Germline V lookup: CDR1 SGHRS, CDR2 YFSETQ. CDR3 length equals 12 residues. Trimming cost V 2 bases and J 7 bases, with 9 bases left between them. General study findings and limits: Detected again after the booster were most primary-vaccination clones, at 95% to 98% CD4 and approximately 87% CD8. The bulk population could contribute abundant contaminating clonotypes to FACS-sorted repertoires. It was the secondary response that reached its peak faster, day 5 versus 15, but it was weaker.

The clonotype was recovered from a man between 18 and 29 years old who received the YFV17D yellow fever vaccine. This sequence joins TRBV5-1 and TRBJ1-2; no firm D call. Sequences were derived from PBMCs, sampled about 41 days after the first yellow fever vaccination. The CDR3 here is CASSFPGGGYTF. Here the CDR3 DNA reads TGCGCCAGCAGCTTCCCGGGAGGTGGCTACACCTTC. Variable domain in full (rest from reference TRBV5-1 and TRBJ1-2): KAGVTQTPRYLIKTRGQQVTLSCSPISGHRSVSWYQQTPGQGLQFLFEYFSETQRNKGNFPGRFSGRQFSNSRSEMNVSTLELGDSALYLCASSFPGGGYTFGSGTRLTVV.